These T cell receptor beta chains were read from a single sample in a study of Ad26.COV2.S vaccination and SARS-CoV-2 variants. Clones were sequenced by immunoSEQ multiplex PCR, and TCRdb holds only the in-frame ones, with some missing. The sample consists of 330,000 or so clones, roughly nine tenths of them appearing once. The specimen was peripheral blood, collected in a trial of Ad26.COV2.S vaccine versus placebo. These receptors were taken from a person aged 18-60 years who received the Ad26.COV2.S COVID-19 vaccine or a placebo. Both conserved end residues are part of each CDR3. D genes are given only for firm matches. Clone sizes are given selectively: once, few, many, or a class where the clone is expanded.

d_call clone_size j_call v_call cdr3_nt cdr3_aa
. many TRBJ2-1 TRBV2 TGTGCCAGCAGTAGCGGAGATCTAGCGCCGAATGAGCAGTTCTTC CASSSGDLAPNEQFF
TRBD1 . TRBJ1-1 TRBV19 TGTGCCAGTAGCCTCGGACAGGGATGGGGTGAAGCTTTCTTT CASSLGQGWGEAFF
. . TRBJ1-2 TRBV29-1 TGCAGCGTGGAGCGAAGGGACTATGGCTACACCTTC CSVERRDYGYTF
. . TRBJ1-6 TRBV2 TGTGCCAGCAGTAGGGACACCACCCCCTCACCCCTCCACTTT CASSRDTTPSPLHF
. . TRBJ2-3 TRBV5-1 TGCGCCAGCAGCTTGTCGGGGGGCTGGGATACGCAGTATTTT CASSLSGGWDTQYF
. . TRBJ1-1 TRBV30 TGTGCCTGTCGTTACCACAGGGTCAACACTGAAGCTTTCTTT CACRYHRVNTEAFF
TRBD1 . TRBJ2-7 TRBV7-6 TGTGCCAGCAGACATCCGGGACAGGGCTACGAGCAGTACTTC CASRHPGQGYEQYF
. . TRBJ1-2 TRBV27 TGTGCCAGCAGTTTTGGCGGGGATAGCTACACCTTC CASSFGGDSYTF
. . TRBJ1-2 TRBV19 TGTGCCAGTAGTATCTACAGGGCATTGGATGGCTACACCTTC CASSIYRALDGYTF
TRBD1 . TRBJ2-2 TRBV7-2 TGTGCCAGCAGCACCTCGGACAGGGCGGGCTCCGGGGAGCTGTTTTTT CASSTSDRAGSGELFF
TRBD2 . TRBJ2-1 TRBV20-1 TGCAGTGCTAGTAATCGGAGAGCGGGGCTGAGCAATGAGCAGTTCTTC CSASNRRAGLSNEQFF
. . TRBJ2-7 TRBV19 TGTGCCAGTACCGATGGTAGGGGGTACGAGCAGTACTTC CASTDGRGYEQYF
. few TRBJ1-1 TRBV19 TGTGCCAGTAAAACGGAGAACACTGAAGCTTTCTTT CASKTENTEAFF
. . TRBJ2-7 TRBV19 TGTGCCAGTAGTATTGGGGACACCGCTACGAAACAGTACTTC CASSIGDTATKQYF
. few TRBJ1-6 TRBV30 TGTGCCTGGACCCGGGGAGGGGGGAATTCACCCCTCCACTTT CAWTRGGGNSPLHF
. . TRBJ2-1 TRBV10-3 TGTGCCACCACCCAAGAGACTCTTGGAAATGAGCAGTTCTTC CATTQETLGNEQFF
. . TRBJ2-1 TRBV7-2 TGTGCCAGCAGACCCAGCTCCTACAATGAGCAGTTCTTC CASRPSSYNEQFF
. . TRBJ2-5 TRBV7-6 TGTGCCAGCAGCTTATTGGCTAGCTGGGGTCAAGAGACCCAGTACTTC CASSLLASWGQETQYF
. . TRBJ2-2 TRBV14 TGTGCCAGCAGCCAACTAAGGGAAGTAACCGGGGAGCTGTTTTTT CASSQLREVTGELFF
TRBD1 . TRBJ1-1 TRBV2 TGTGCCAGCACACGGACAGGGAACACTGAAGCTTTCTTT CASTRTGNTEAFF
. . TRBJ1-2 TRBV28 TGTGCCAGCAGACGACGTAGCGGGACGGGAACTAACTATGGCTACACCTTC CASRRRSGTGTNYGYTF
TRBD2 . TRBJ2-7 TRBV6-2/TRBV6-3 TGTGCCAGCAGCCCGGGACTAGCGGGAAGCGAGCAGTACTTC CASSPGLAGSEQYF
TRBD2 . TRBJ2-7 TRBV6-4 TGTGCCAGCAGCCAATATCCTGCGGGGGGCGGCGAGCAGTACTTC CASSQYPAGGGEQYF